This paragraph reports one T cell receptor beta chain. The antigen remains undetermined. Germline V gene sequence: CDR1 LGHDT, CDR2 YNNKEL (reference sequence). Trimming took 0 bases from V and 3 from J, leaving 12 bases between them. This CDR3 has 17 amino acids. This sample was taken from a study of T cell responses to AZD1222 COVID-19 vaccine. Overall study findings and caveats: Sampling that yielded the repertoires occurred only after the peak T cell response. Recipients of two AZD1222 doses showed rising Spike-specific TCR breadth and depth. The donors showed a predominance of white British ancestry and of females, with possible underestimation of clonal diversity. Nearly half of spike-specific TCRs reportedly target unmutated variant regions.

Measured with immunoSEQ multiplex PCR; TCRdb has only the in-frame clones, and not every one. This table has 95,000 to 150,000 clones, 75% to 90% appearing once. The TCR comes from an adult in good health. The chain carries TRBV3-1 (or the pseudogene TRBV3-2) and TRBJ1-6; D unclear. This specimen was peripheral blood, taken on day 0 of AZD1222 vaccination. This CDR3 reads CASSQDGRRYYNSPLHF. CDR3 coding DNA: TGTGCCAGCAGCCAAGATGGGAGAAGGTACTATAATTCACCCCTCCACTTT.